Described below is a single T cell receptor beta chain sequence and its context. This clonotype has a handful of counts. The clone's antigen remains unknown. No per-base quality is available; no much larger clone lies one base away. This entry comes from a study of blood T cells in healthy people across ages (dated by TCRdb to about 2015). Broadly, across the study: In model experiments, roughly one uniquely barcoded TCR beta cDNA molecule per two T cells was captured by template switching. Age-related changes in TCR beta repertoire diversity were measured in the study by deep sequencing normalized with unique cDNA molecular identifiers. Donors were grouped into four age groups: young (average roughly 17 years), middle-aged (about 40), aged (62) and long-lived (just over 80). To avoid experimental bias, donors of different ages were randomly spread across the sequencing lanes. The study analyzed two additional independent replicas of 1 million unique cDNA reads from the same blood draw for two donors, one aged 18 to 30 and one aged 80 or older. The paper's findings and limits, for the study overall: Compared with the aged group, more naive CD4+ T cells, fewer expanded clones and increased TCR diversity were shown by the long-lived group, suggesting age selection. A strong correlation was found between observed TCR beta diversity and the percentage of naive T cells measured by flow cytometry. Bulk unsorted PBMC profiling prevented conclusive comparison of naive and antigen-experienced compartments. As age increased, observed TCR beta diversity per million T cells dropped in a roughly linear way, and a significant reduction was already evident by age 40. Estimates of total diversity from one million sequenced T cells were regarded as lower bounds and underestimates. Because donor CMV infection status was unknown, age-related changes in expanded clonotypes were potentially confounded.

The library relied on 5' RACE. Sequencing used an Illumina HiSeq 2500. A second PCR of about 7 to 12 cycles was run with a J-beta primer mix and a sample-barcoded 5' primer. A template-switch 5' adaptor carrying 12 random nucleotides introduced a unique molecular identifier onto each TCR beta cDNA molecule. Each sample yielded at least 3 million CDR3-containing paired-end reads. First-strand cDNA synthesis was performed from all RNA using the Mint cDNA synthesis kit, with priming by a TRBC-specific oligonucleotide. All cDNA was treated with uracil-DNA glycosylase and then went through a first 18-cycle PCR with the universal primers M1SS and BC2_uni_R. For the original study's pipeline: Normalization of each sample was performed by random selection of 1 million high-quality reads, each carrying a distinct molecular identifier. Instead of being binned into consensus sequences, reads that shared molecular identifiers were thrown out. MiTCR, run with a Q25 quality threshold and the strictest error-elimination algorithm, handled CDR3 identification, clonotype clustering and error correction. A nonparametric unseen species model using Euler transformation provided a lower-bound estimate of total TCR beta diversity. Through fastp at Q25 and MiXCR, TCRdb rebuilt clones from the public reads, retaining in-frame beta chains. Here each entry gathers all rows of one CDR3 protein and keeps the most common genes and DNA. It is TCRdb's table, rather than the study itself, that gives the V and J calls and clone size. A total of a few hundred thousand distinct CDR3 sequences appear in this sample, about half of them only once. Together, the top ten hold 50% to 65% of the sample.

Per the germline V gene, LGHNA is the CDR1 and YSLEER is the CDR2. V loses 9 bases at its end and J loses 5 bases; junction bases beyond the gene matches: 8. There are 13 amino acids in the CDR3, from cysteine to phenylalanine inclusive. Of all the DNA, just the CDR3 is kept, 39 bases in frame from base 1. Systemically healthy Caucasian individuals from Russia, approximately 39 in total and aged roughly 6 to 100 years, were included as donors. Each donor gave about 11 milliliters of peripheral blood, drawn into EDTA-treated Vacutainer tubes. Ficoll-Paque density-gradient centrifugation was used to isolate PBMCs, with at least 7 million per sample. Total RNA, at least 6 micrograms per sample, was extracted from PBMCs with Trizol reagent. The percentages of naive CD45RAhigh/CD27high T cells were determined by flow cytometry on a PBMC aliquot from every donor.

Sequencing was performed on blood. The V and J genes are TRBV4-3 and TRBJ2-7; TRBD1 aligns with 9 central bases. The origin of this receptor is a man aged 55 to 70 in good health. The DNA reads TGCGCCAGTTCGGGACAGGGCGGGCACGAGCAGTACTTC. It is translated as CASSGQGGHEQYF.